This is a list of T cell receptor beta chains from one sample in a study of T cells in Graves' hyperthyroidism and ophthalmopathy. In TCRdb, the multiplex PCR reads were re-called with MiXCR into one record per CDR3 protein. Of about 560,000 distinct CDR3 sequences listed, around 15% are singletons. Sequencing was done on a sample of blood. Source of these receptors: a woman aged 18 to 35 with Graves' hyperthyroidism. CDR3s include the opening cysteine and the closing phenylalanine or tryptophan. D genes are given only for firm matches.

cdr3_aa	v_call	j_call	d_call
CASSLVFGRGAYQETQYF	TRBV27	TRBJ2-5	NA
CASTRSNPGGYTF	TRBV12-3/TRBV12-4	TRBJ1-2	NA
CASSPPGRGTEAFF	TRBV28	TRBJ1-1	NA
CSAWTGQGATNEKLFF	TRBV20-1	TRBJ1-4	TRBD1
CATSSPGQGGGYTF	TRBV15	TRBJ1-2	TRBD1
CASSIDLRQIGYGYTF	TRBV19	TRBJ1-2	NA
CASTDRRTGGSTGELFF	TRBV19	TRBJ2-2	TRBD1
CASSPDSGGSTIYF	TRBV11-2	TRBJ1-3	NA
CASRNGQGASTEAFF	TRBV6-1	TRBJ1-1	TRBD1
CASSERGDPKYSNQPQHF	TRBV6-1	TRBJ1-5	NA
CASSARDRQGQPQHF	TRBV6-1	TRBJ1-5	TRBD1
CASSPDTPPDTQYF	TRBV12-3/TRBV12-4	TRBJ2-3	NA
CASYGGELDEQYF	TRBV6-1	TRBJ2-7	TRBD2
CASSLVWDSYYEQYF	TRBV7-2	TRBJ2-7	NA
CASSYSRGDRGAYSNQPQHF	TRBV6-2/TRBV6-3	TRBJ1-5	TRBD1
CSSRTGGYNEQFF	TRBV20-1	TRBJ2-1	TRBD1
CASRQGSTGELFF	TRBV6-1	TRBJ2-2	TRBD1
CASSERRGTEAFF	TRBV6-1	TRBJ1-1	NA
CASSWAGGQATQYF	TRBV28	TRBJ2-3	TRBD1
CASSSRQRSVPAFF	TRBV28	TRBJ1-1	NA
CASSQKAGGGNEQFF	TRBV3-1	TRBJ2-1	TRBD2
CATSRAGINTGELFF	TRBV15	TRBJ2-2	NA
CASSLRAGSANYGYTF	TRBV28	TRBJ1-2	NA
CASSLVGGREAFF	TRBV7-9	TRBJ1-1	NA
CASSPPPRREEQFF	TRBV28	TRBJ2-1	NA
CASSSTPTKGGKLFF	TRBV28	TRBJ1-4	NA
CASRPLNKPGGTDQPQHF	TRBV27	TRBJ1-5	TRBD1
CASSPFPPYGQYF	TRBV28	TRBJ2-7	NA
CASSERRESGAFF	TRBV6-1	TRBJ1-1	NA
CASSETGQINEQFF	TRBV6-1	TRBJ2-1	NA
CASSFDPFYEQYF	TRBV5-8	TRBJ2-7	NA
CARSRQGGPYEQYF	TRBV2	TRBJ2-7	TRBD1
CASSLGRWDRGRRETQYF	TRBV7-9	TRBJ2-5	TRBD1
CASSPRTSGFTDTHYF	TRBV11-2	TRBJ2-3	TRBD2
CASSDPGWRNQPQHF	TRBV2	TRBJ1-5	NA
CSASKGTGHGYTF	TRBV20-1	TRBJ1-2	TRBD1
CASSARLPYNEQFF	TRBV10-1	TRBJ2-1	NA
CASSPGAGEISGNTIYF	TRBV11-2	TRBJ1-3	NA
CSASPAANQPQHF	TRBV20-1	TRBJ1-5	NA
CASSDGTSKGELFF	TRBV2	TRBJ2-2	TRBD2
CASSLALGTSGGLGRETQYF	TRBV7-2	TRBJ2-5	TRBD2
CASGIGGIGGYTF	TRBV28	TRBJ1-2	NA
CASAGILAGGHGPYEQYF	TRBV6-2/TRBV6-3	TRBJ2-7	TRBD2
CASSEGSGRPYEQYF	TRBV2	TRBJ2-7	NA
CAWSPDRGTDTQYF	TRBV30	TRBJ2-3	TRBD1
CASSRDREEFF	TRBV12-3/TRBV12-4	TRBJ2-1	NA
CAWREFWENTEAFF	TRBV30	TRBJ1-1	NA
CASRRDSPHEQYF	TRBV12-3/TRBV12-4	TRBJ2-7	TRBD1
CASSYSTVTANEKLFF	TRBV6-5	TRBJ1-4	NA
CASSDGLANIQYF	TRBV6-1	TRBJ2-4	TRBD2
CASSTRGGNEQFF	TRBV11-3	TRBJ2-1	TRBD2